This entry features one T cell receptor beta chain sequence. The study assigned cohorts using participant-reported clinical history. Deletions cut 5 bases from V and 3 bases from J, with 7 bases between. The length of the CDR3 is 12 residues. Looked up from germline, CDR1 is SEHNR and CDR2 is FQNEAQ (reference sequence). This sample was included in a study of blood T cell repertoires in COVID-19. Under the authors' procedure: Amplification from reference gene primers served as the basis for estimated nucleated cell counts. The assay was immunoSEQ multiplex PCR, and TCRdb's table has in-frame clones only and misses some. The V and J calls and clone size are taken from that table; D and trimming were inferred from the DNA. Of about 480,000 clones listed, around 87% are singletons.

Sequenced material: PBMCs or T cells enriched from blood (not recorded which). The receptor was derived from a woman between 35 and 50 years old who had recovered from COVID-19. The rearrangement links TRBV7-9 to TRBJ1-1, with D perhaps TRBD1 (5 bases). Here the CDR3 reads CASSPRDTEAFF. The CDR3, as DNA: TGTGCCAGCAGCCCCAGGGACACTGAAGCTTTCTTT.